What follows are 22 T cell receptor beta chains derived from one specimen sequenced in a study of identical twins. TCRdb reprocessed the 5' RACE reads via MiXCR and lists one record per CDR3 protein. The sample records approximately 1.8 million distinct CDR3 sequences, under 35% being singletons. Sequenced sample: cord blood. Receptors were obtained from a newborn girl in good health.

The rearrangement uses TRBV7-2 and TRBJ2-7; D call uncertain. CDR3 length equals 14 residues. V lost 2 bases to trimming and J lost 7 bases, with 15 bases between them. Germline CDR1 SGHTA, CDR2 FQGNSA. DNA for the CDR3: TGTGCCAGCAGCTTATATAAAGGATACAATGAGCAGTACTTC. Protein product: CASSLYKGYNEQYF.

The genes are TRBV28 and TRBJ2-7; D is perhaps TRBD2 (5 bases). V was clipped by 7 bases and J by 0 bases, with 16 bases between them. The CDR3 loop spans 15 amino acids. Germline V lookup: CDR1 MDHEN, CDR2 SYDVKM. CDR3 protein: CASTLGASHSYEQYF. CDR3 nucleotides: TGTGCCAGCACCCTCGGAGCTAGCCACTCCTACGAGCAGTACTTC.

The rearrangement joins TRBV7-2 to TRBJ2-1; D gene uncertain. The length of the CDR3 is 15 residues. In germline, CDR1 is SGHTA, CDR2 FQGNSA. With 2 bases removed from V and 4 bases from J, the gap between germline ends came to 12 bases. CDR3 coding DNA: TGTGCCAGCAGCTTATGGCCTAAAAAGTACAATGAGCAGTTCTTC. The encoded protein is CASSLWPKKYNEQFF. The variable domain in full, completed from reference TRBV7-2 and TRBJ2-1, reads GAGVSQSPSNKVTEKGKDVELRCDPISGHTALYWYRQSLGQGLEFLIYFQGNSAPDKSGLPSDRFSAERTGGSVSTLTIQRTQQEDSAVYLCASSLWPKKYNEQFFGPGTRLTVL.

This clonotype was counted only a few times. The chain has TRBV20-1 and TRBJ2-2, with 12 bases identical to TRBD2. Germline values: CDR1 DFQATT, CDR2 SNEGSKA (reference sequence). After removal of 6 bases from V and 2 bases from J, the junction contained 13 bases not matched to a gene. The CDR3 extends over 18 amino acids. CDR3 bases: TGCAGTGCCCGCTACCATGGACTAGCGGGACCTAACACCGGGGAGCTGTTTTTT. Translating it yields CSARYHGLAGPNTGELFF.

V and J are TRBV5-1 and TRBJ2-7; 14 bases are shared with TRBD2. V shed 2 bases, J shed 3 bases, and the junction held 10 bases outside the gene matches. CDR3 length: 18 residues. Per the germline V gene, CDR1 is SGHRS and CDR2 is YFSETQ. CDR3 loop: CASSFGTSGSLTLYEQYF. CDR3 DNA sequence: TGCGCCAGCAGCTTCGGGACTAGCGGGAGCTTGACCCTCTACGAGCAGTACTTC.

This clonotype was recorded a few times. This chain uses TRBV28 with TRBJ2-7; the match to TRBD2 covers 12 bases. After removal of 6 bases from V and 0 bases from J, the junction contained 6 bases not matched to a gene. The length of the CDR3 is 16 residues. Germline CDR1 and CDR2: MDHEN and SYDVKM. CDR3 sequence (DNA): TGTGCCAGCAGCCCCGGGACTAGCGGGTTCTCCTACGAGCAGTACTTC. Translation gives CASSPGTSGFSYEQYF.

The chain is built from TRBV20-1 and TRBJ2-1, with 7 nucleotides matching TRBD1. The CDR3 runs to 13 residues. Germline V lookup: CDR1 DFQATT, CDR2 SNEGSKA (reference sequence). The CDR3 protein is CRPAPTGTNEQFF. DNA for the CDR3: TGCAGACCTGCTCCGACAGGGACCAATGAGCAGTTCTTC.

This clonotype was counted between two and nine times. The J gene is TRBJ2-6, the V gene TRBV24-1, with 7 bases fitting TRBD1. Trimming took 3 bases from V and 0 from J; bases not matched to a gene: 7. The CDR3 has 18 amino acids. CDR1 and CDR2 (germline): KGHDR, SFDVKD. CDR3 in amino acids: CATSDQGQTNSGANVLTF. CDR3 DNA sequence: TGTGCCACCAGTGATCAGGGACAGACTAACTCTGGGGCCAACGTCCTGACTTTC.

At least ten counts were recorded for this clonotype. The chain uses TRBV4-2 and TRBJ2-3; 8 nucleotides align to TRBD2. Germline V CDR1 and CDR2: LGHNA, YNFKEQ. This CDR3 region has 15 residues. V lost 8 bases, J lost 1 base, and 8 bases stayed unmatched. The CDR3 DNA reads as TGTGCCAGCCACGACGGGACTAGTCGCACAGATACGCAGTATTTT. Amino acids: CASHDGTSRTDTQYF.

This clonotype was seen ten or more times. This rearrangement joins TRBV5-5 to TRBJ1-2; D is ambiguous. V was shortened by 3 bases and J by 5 bases, with 11 bases between the two germline ends. CDR1 and CDR2 from the germline V gene are SGHKS and YYEKEE (reference sequence). The CDR3 totals 13 residues. Here the CDR3 DNA reads TGTGCCAGCAGCTCTAGTGATGGATATGGCTACACCTTC. Translated, it gives CASSSSDGYGYTF. The whole variable domain, remainder taken from reference TRBV5-5 and TRBJ1-2, is DAGVTQSPTHLIKTRGQQVTLRCSPISGHKSVSWYQQVLGQGPQFIFQYYEKEERGRGNFPDRFSARQFPNYSSELNVNALLLGDSALYLCASSSSDGYGYTFGSGTRLTVV.

The J gene is TRBJ1-1, the V gene TRBV3-1; no definite D call. The CDR3 sequence is 13 residues long. The germline V gene has CDR1 LGHDT and CDR2 YNNKEL (reference sequence). Trimming removed 3 bases at V and 7 bases at J, with 12 bases between. CDR3 sequence reads: CASSQDWRGEAFF. The CDR3 DNA reads as TGTGCCAGCAGCCAGGATTGGAGAGGTGAAGCTTTCTTT.

The chain joins TRBV12-3 or TRBV12-4 to TRBJ1-1, with 9 bases identical to TRBD1. The CDR3 covers 14 residues. V dropped 6 bases and J dropped 5; count of bases not matched to a gene: 7. In DNA, the CDR3 is TGTGCCAGCAGACGACGGACAGGGGAAACTGAAGCTTTCTTT. Protein sequence: CASRRRTGETEAFF.

This clonotype was seen ten or more times. The genes are TRBV9 and TRBJ2-3, with 9 bases aligning to TRBD2. Germline V CDR1 and CDR2: SGDLS, YYNGEE. The CDR3 totals 15 residues. With V trimmed by 4 bases and J by 3 bases, 6 bases remained unmatched. CDR3: CASSPRLAATDTQYF. The CDR3 coding sequence is TGTGCCAGCAGCCCCAGACTAGCGGCAACAGATACGCAGTATTTT.

There are a few counts of this clonotype. This chain uses TRBV10-3 with TRBJ1-2, with 8 nucleotides matching TRBD1. The CDR3 loop spans 14 amino acids. Germline CDR1 ENHRY, CDR2 SYGVKD. V dropped 3 bases and J dropped 4; count of bases not matched to a gene: 4. CDR3 sequence: CAISDRGRGYGYTF. For the CDR3, the DNA is TGTGCCATCAGTGACAGGGGGCGAGGCTATGGCTACACCTTC.

This clonotype has just a few counts. The chain joins TRBV20-1 to TRBJ2-1, with 11 bases aligning to TRBD2. Unmatched junction bases numbered 4, after V lost 5 bases and J lost 7 bases. The CDR3 is made up of 13 amino acids. The germline CDR1 and CDR2 sequences are DFQATT and SNEGSKA (reference sequence). The CDR3 protein is CSAPRLAGNEQFF. The CDR3 DNA is TGCAGTGCTCCCCGACTAGCGGGGAATGAGCAGTTCTTC.

This clonotype has just one count. This rearrangement joins TRBV5-1 to TRBJ2-2, with TRBD2 as a possible D gene (5 bases). Trimming shortened V by 5 bases and J by 5 bases, and 19 bases separated the two germline ends. CDR3 length: 16 residues. CDR1 and CDR2 (germline): SGHRS, YFSETQ. The CDR3 coding sequence is TGCGCCAGCAGTCAAGATCAGCGGCGTCGGACCGGGGAGCTGTTTTTT. The encoded protein is CASSQDQRRRTGELFF.

This clonotype turned up a few times. V gene TRBV27 combines with J gene TRBJ2-7; TRBD1 is a possible D gene (6 bases). The CDR3 runs 10 residues. CDR1 MNHEY and CDR2 SMNVEV come from the germline V gene (reference sequence). V was pared by 9 bases and J by 4 bases, with 7 bases between. CDR3 DNA sequence: TGTGCCAGAGGACAGTACGAGCAGTACTTC. This gives the protein CARGQYEQYF.

The CDR3 loop is CASRPPGDTQYF. The DNA for the CDR3 is TGTGCCAGCAGGCCCCCCGGAGATACGCAGTATTTT. The chain uses TRBV12-3 or TRBV12-4 and TRBJ2-3; D gene uncertain. The CDR3 is 12 residues long. Trimming shortened V by 6 bases and J by 5 bases, and 9 bases separated the two germline ends.

The V gene is TRBV6-5, the J gene TRBJ1-5; no clear D. V was clipped by 5 bases and J by 8 bases, with 19 bases between them. The CDR3 loop spans 15 amino acids. Per germline, CDR1 MNHEY and CDR2 SVGAGI. CDR3 sequence reads: CASSTRHSLIEPQHF. In DNA form, the CDR3 reads TGTGCCAGCAGTACACGACACTCTTTAATCGAGCCCCAGCATTTT.

This clonotype was observed a handful of times. The chain combines TRBV7-6 with TRBJ2-3; 8 bases are a match to TRBD1. The germline V gene encodes CDR1 SGHVS and CDR2 FNYEAQ. This CDR3 has 15 residues. V lost 7 bases, J lost 11 bases, and 17 bases stayed unmatched. CDR3 nucleotides: TGTGCCAGCACCCGGACAGGGTCAACGTTTGAGTTGCAGTATTTT. It yields the protein CASTRTGSTFELQYF.

The rearrangement joins TRBV24-1 to TRBJ2-6, with D unresolved. The CDR3 extends over 13 amino acids. Germline V gene data show CDR1 as KGHDR and CDR2 as SFDVKD. Trimming pared 5 bases from V and 4 bases from J, leaving 5 bases between. Here the CDR3 reads CATSVTGANVLTF. CDR3 DNA sequence: TGTGCCACCAGTGTTACCGGGGCCAACGTCCTGACTTTC.

This clonotype appeared a few times. CDR3 protein: CASSLTGAHTEAFF. CDR3 DNA sequence: TGTGCCAGCAGCCTGACGGGGGCCCACACTGAAGCTTTCTTT. V usage is TRBV5-6 and J usage is TRBJ1-1; weak D call: TRBD1 (6 bases). Trimming shortened V by 4 bases and J by 3 bases, and 13 bases separated the two germline ends. Germline-derived CDR1 and CDR2 are SGHDT and YYEEEE. The CDR3 loop spans 14 amino acids.